These 4 T cell receptor beta chains share one sample of origin, sequenced in a study of blood T cell repertoires in COVID-19. The method was immunoSEQ multiplex PCR; TCRdb's version includes in-frame clones alone and lacks a portion of them. The repertoire consists of about 110,000 clones, with approximately 83% occurring once and the leading ten covering approximately 4.1%. The sample comprised peripheral blood. The receptors originated from a woman between 65 and 79 years old with acute or convalescent COVID-19.

V usage is TRBV20-1 and J usage is TRBJ2-7, with D possibly matching TRBD2 (5 bases). Per the germline V gene, CDR1 is DFQATT and CDR2 is SNEGSKA (reference sequence). Trimming took 3 bases from V and 6 from J, leaving 12 bases between them. The CDR3 runs 12 residues. CDR3 protein: CSASPSLSEQYV. The CDR3 DNA follows: TGCAGTGCTAGTCCTAGCTTGAGCGAGCAGTACGTC.

This clone was counted once. The chain joins TRBV28 to TRBJ1-6, with TRBD1 as a possible D gene (5 bases). In germline, CDR1 is MDHEN, CDR2 SYDVKM. The V and J ends lost 1 base and 8 bases respectively, with 9 bases between them. This CDR3 is built from 14 residues. The CDR3 DNA is TGTGCCAGCAGTTTATCAGGGTTTGATTCACCCCTCCACTTT. Encoded protein: CASSLSGFDSPLHF.

This chain links TRBV3-1 (or the pseudogene TRBV3-2) with TRBJ2-3; 7 positions match TRBD2. CDR3 size: 17 residues. CDR1 is LGHDT, CDR2 YNNKEL, per germline (reference sequence). V was pared by 2 bases and J by 4 bases, with 12 bases of the junction left unmatched. Written as DNA, the CDR3 is TGTGCCAGCAGCCAACCTGTCCAGGGACTAAAACCAGATACGCAGTATTTT. Its protein is CASSQPVQGLKPDTQYF.

This chain connects TRBV6-5 to TRBJ2-1, with 10 bases fitting TRBD1. Losses at the gene ends were 2 bases for V and 5 bases for J; bases not matched to a gene: 3. This CDR3 is 15 amino acids long. Per the germline V gene, CDR1 is MNHEY and CDR2 is SVGAGI. The CDR3 loop reads CASSYAGTGDNEQFF. CDR3 DNA sequence: TGTGCCAGCAGTTACGCAGGGACAGGGGACAATGAGCAGTTCTTC.